This T cell receptor (beta chain) stems from a study of Tregs in tolerant kidney transplant recipients. The CDR3 loop spans 11 amino acids. Germline V gene lookup returns CDR1 SNHLY and CDR2 FYNNEI. V was clipped by 7 bases and J by 7 bases, with 10 bases between them. Remarks on this clone: Its specificity is not known.

Regarding the study as a whole: This study did not directly address biological reproducibility.

Assay used: immunoSEQ multiplex PCR; TCRdb lists only in-frame clones, some missing. The sample shows some 240,000 clones, about 86% of them seen only once. The V and J genes are TRBV2 and TRBJ1-1, with unresolved D. Source material: CD4+ T cells from blood. This sequence originates from a human donor in good health. DNA for the CDR3: TGTGCCAGCAAGGTCAACGGTGAAGCTTTCTTT. Its protein product is CASKVNGEAFF.